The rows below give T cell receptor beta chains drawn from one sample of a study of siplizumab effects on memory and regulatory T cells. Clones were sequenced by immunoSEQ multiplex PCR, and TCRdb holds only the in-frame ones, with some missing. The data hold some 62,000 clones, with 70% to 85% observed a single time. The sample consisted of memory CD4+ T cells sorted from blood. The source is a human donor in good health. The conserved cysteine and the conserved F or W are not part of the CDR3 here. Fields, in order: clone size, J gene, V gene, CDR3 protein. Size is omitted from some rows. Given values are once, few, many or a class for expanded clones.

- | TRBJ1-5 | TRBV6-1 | ASTQNMAENQPQH
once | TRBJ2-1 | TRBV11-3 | ASSLESGDEQF
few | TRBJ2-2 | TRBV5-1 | ASSPDVNTGELF
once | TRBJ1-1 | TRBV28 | ASSLWGGPNTEAF
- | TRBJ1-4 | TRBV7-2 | ASSFLAGVQLF
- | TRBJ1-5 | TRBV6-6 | ASSYSGGSNQPQH
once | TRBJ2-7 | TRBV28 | ASSSGTVTYEQY
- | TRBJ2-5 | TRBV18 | ASSAGTPGTQY
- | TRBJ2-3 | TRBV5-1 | ASSFGRSTDTQY
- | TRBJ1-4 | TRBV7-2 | ASSRGITNDKLF
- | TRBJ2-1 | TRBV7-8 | ASSGTLDEQF
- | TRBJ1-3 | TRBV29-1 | SVADRPNSGNTIY
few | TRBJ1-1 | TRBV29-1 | SAQGNTEAF
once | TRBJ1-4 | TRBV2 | ASREKTGEGEKLF
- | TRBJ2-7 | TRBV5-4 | ASSKRAGTQSYEQY
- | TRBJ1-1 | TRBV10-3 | AISLGGGNTEAF
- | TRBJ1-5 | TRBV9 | ASNVGLDSNQPQH
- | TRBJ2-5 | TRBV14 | ASSQETQY
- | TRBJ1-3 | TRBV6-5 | ASSSGQERGNTIY
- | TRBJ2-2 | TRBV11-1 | ASSLDRMGYGELF
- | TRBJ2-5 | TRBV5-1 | ASSLEETQY
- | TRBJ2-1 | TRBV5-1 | ASSAGLRVRNEQF
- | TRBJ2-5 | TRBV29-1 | SAQGGGRETQY
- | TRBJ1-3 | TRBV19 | ASYAHSGNTIY
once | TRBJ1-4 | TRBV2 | ASRTATNEKLF
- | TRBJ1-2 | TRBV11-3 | ASSFTGEEGYT
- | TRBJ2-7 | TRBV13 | ASSKVRDRGNEQY
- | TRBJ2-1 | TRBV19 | ASSMGGNYNEQF
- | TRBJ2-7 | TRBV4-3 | ASSQRAAGSYEQY
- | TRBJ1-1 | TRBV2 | ASSGRTEGF
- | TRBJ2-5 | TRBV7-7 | ASSSRVTSQETQY
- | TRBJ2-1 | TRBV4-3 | ASSQDGGPGLMGDNEQF
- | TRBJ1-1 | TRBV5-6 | ASGTYLVGAF
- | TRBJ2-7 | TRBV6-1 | ASSEDGALYEQY
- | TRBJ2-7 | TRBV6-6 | ASSLTGTGSYEQY
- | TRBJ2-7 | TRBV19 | ASQDRGTTYEQY